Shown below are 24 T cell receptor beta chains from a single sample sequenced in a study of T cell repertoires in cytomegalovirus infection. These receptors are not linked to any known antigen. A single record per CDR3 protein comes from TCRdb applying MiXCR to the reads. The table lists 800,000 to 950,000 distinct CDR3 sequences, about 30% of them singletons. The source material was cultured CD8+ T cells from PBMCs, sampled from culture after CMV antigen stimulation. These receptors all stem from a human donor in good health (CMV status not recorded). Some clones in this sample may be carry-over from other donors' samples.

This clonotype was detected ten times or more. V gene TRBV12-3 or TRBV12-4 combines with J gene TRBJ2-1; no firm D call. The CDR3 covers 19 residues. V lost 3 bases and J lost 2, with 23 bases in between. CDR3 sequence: CASSFHRSEWVLPYNEQFF. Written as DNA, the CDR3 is TGTGCCAGCAGTTTCCATAGGTCTGAATGGGTATTGCCCTACAATGAGCAGTTCTTC.

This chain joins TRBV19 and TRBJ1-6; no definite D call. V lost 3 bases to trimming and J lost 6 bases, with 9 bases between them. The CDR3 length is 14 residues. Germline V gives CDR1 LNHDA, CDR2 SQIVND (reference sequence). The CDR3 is CASSIKSANSPLHF. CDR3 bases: TGTGCCAGTAGTATCAAGTCCGCTAATTCACCCCTCCACTTT.

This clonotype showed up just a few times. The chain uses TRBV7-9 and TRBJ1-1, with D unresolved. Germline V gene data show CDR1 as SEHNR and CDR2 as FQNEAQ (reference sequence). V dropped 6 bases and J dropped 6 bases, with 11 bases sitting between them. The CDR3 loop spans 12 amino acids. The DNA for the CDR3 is TGTGCCAGCAGACTCGTGTCCGCTGAAGCTTTCTTT. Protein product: CASRLVSAEAFF.

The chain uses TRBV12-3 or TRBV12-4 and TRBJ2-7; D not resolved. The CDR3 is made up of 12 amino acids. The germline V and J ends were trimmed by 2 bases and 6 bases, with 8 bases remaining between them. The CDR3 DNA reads TGTGCCAGCAGTTTAACCCTCCTCGAGCAGTACTTC. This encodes CASSLTLLEQYF.

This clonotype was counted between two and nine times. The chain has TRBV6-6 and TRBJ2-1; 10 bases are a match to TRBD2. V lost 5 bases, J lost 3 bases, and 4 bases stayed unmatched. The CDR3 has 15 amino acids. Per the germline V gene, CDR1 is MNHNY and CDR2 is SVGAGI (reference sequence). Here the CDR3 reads CASSDLAGDYNEQFF. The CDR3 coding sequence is TGTGCCAGCAGTGACCTAGCGGGGGACTACAATGAGCAGTTCTTC.

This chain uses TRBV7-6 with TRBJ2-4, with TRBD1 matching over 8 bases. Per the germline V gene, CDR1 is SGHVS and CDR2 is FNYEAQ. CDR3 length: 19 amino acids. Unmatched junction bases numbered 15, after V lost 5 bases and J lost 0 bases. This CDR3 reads CASSPRPGQGGLAKNIQYF. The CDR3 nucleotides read TGTGCCAGCAGCCCCCGACCTGGACAGGGCGGTCTAGCCAAAAACATTCAGTACTTC.

The CDR3, as DNA: TGTGCCAGCAGTTACCCCGATTACAGGGAAGGCTACACCTTC. It specifies CASSYPDYREGYTF. The chain has TRBV6-6 and TRBJ1-2; D perhaps matches TRBD1 (6 bases). V was clipped by 2 bases and J by 8 bases, with 15 bases between them. CDR3 length equals 14 residues. Per germline, CDR1 MNHNY and CDR2 SVGAGI (reference sequence).

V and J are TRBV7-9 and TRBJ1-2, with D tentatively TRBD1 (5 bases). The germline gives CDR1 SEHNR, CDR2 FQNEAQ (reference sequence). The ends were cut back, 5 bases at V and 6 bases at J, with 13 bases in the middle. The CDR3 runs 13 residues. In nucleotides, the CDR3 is TGTGCCAGCAGCCCCCCCCCAGGGAATGGCTACACCTTC. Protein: CASSPPPGNGYTF.

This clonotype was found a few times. This CDR3 reads CASSPEGPRGRTEAFF. CDR3 bases: TGTGCCAGCAGCCCCGAGGGGCCGCGGGGGAGAACTGAAGCTTTCTTT. The chain carries TRBV7-8 and TRBJ1-1; tentatively, D is TRBD1 (5 bases). Trimming stripped 5 bases from V and 5 bases from J, with 21 bases between. The germline V gene has CDR1 SGHVS and CDR2 FQNEAQ. The CDR3 totals 16 residues.

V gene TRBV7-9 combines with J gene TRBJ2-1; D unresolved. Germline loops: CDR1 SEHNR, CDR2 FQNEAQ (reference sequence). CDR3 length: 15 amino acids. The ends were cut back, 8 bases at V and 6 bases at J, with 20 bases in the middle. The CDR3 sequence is CASGDLGPDGNEQFF. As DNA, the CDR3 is TGTGCCAGCGGGGATCTAGGGCCAGATGGCAATGAGCAGTTCTTC.

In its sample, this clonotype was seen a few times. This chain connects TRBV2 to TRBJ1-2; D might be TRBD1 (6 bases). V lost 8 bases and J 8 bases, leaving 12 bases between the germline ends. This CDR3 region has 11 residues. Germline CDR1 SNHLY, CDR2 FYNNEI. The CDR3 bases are TGTGCCAGCTTCGGGGGCGGAGGCTACACCTTC. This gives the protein CASFGGGGYTF.

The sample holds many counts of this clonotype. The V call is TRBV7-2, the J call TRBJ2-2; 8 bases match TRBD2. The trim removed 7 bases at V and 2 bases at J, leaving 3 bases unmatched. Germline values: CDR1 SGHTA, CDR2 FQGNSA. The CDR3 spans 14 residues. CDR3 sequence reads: CASMRGVNTGELFF. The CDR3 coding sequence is TGTGCCAGCATGCGGGGGGTTAACACCGGGGAGCTGTTTTTT.

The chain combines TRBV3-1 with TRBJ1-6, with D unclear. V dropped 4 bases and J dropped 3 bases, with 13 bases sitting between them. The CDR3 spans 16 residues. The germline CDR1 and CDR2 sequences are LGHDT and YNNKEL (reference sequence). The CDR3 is CASSLIRVDYNSPLHF. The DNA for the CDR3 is TGTGCCAGCAGCCTAATACGGGTCGACTATAATTCACCCCTCCACTTT.

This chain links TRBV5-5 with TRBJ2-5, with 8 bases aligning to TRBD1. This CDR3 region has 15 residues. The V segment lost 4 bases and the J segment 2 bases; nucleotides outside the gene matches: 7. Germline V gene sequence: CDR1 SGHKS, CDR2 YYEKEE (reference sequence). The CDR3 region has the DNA TGTGCCAGCAGCATTGGACAGGGCGGGCAAGAGACCCAGTACTTC. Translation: CASSIGQGGQETQYF.

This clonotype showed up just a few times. The CDR3 DNA reads as TGCAGTGCTAGAGAGCTCCCAAATCGAGGGGGCTCTGAAGCTTTCTTT. This encodes CSARELPNRGGSEAFF. The chain is built from TRBV20-1 and TRBJ1-1, with TRBD1 matching over 7 bases. The V gene's germline CDR1 is DFQATT and CDR2 SNEGSKA (reference sequence). The V segment lost 0 bases and the J segment 6 bases; nucleotides outside the gene matches: 13. This CDR3 has 16 amino acids.

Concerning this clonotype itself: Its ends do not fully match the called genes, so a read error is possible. The CDR3 coding sequence is TGCGTCAGCAGCTGGACTAGCGGGGGGCAAGAGACCCAGTACTTC. It translates to CVSSWTSGGQETQYF. The chain combines TRBV5-1 with TRBJ2-5; 14 bases agree with TRBD2. The CDR3 is 15 residues long. The V gene's germline CDR1 is SGHRS and CDR2 YFSETQ. The full variable domain, with the rest looked up from reference TRBV5-1 and TRBJ2-5, is KAGVTQTPRYLIKTRGQQVTLSCSPISGHRSVSWYQQTPGQGLQFLFEYFSETQRNKGNFPGRFSGRQFSNSRSEMNVSTLELGDSALYLCVSSWTSGGQETQYFGPGTRLLVL.

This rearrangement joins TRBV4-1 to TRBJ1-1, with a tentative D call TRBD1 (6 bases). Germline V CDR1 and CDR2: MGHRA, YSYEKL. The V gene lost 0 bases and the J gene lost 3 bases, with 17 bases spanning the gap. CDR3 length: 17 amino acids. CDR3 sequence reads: CASSQDWVAGEHTEAFF. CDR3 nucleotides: TGCGCCAGCAGCCAAGATTGGGTAGCAGGGGAGCACACTGAAGCTTTCTTT.

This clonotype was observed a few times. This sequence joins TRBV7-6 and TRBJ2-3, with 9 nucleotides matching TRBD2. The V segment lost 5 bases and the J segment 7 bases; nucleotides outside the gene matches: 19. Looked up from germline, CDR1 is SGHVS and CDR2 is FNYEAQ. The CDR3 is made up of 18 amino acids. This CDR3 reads CASSPTGGLAQERNTQYF. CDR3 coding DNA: TGTGCCAGCAGCCCTACGGGGGGACTAGCACAGGAGAGGAATACGCAGTATTTT.

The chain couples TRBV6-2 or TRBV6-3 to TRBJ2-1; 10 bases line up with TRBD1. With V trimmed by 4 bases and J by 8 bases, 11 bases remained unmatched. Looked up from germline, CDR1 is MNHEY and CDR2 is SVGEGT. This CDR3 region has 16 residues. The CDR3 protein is CASSFSGTGAFYEQFF. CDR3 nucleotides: TGTGCCAGCAGTTTCTCCGGGACAGGGGCATTTTATGAGCAGTTCTTC.

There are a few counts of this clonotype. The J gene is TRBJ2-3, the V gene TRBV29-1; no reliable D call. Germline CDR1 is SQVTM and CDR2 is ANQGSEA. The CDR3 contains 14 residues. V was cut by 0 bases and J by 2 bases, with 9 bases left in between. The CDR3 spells CSVEDLMYTDTQYF. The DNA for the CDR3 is TGCAGCGTTGAAGATCTAATGTACACAGATACGCAGTATTTT.

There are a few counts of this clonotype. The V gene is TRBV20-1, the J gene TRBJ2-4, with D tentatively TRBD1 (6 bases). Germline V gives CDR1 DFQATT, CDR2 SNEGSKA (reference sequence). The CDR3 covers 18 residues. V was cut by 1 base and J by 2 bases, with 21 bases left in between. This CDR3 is CSARAISGASGTKNIQYF. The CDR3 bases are TGCAGTGCTAGAGCGATTTCAGGGGCATCGGGGACCAAAAACATTCAGTACTTC.

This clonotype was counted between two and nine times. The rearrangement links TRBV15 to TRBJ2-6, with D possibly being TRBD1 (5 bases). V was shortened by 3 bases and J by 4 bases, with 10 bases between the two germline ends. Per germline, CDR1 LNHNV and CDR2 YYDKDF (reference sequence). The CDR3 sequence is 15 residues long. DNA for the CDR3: TGTGCCACCAGCAGCCCAGGGCCCGGGGCCAACGTCCTGACTTTC. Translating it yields CATSSPGPGANVLTF.

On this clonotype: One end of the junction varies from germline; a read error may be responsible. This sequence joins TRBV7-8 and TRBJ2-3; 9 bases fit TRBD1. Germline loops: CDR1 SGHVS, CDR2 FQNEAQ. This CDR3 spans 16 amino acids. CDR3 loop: CASSYLGQGRTDMQYF. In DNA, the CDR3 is TGTGCCAGCAGTTATTTGGGACAGGGAAGAACAGATATGCAGTATTTT.

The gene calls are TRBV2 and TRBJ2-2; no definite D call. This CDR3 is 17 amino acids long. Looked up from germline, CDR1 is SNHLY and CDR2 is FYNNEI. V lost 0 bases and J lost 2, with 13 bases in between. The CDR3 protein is CASSEAPDRQNTGELFF. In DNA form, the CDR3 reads TGTGCCAGCAGTGAAGCGCCTGACCGGCAAAACACCGGGGAGCTGTTTTTT.